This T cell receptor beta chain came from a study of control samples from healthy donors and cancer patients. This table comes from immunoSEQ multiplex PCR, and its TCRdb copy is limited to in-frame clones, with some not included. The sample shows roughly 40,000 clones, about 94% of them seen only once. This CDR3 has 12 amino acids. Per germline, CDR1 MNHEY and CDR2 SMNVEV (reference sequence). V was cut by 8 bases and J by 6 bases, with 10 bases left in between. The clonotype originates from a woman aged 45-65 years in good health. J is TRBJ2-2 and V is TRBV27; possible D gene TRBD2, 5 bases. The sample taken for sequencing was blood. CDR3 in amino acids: CASHPGAGELFF. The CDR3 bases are TGTGCCAGCCACCCCGGGGCCGGGGAGCTGTTTTTT.